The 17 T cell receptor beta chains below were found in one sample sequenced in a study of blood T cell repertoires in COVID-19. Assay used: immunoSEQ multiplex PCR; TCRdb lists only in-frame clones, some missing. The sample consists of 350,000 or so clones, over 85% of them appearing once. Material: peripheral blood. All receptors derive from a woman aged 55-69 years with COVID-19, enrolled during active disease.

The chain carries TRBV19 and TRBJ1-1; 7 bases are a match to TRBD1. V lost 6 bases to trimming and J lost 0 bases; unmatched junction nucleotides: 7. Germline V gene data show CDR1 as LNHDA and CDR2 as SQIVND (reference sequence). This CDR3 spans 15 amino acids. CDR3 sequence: CASSRTGAMNTEAFF. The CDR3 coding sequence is TGTGCCAGTAGCCGGACAGGCGCCATGAACACTGAAGCTTTCTTT. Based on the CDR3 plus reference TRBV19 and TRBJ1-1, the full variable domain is DGGITQSPKYLFRKEGQNVTLSCEQNLNHDAMYWYRQDPGQGLRLIYYSQIVNDFQKGDIAEGYSVSREKKESFPLTVTSAQKNPTAFYLCASSRTGAMNTEAFFGQGTRLTVV.

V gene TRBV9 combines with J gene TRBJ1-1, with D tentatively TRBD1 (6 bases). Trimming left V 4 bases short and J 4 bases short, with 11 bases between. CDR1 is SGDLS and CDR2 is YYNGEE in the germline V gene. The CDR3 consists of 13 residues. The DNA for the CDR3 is TGTGCCAGCAGCCCGAGAGGGGGCACTGAAGCTTTCTTT. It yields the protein CASSPRGGTEAFF. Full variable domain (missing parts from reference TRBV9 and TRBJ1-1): DSGVTQTPKHLITATGQRVTLRCSPRSGDLSVYWYQQSLDQGLQFLIQYYNGEERAKGNILERFSAQQFPDLHSELNLSSLELGDSALYFCASSPRGGTEAFFGQGTRLTVV.

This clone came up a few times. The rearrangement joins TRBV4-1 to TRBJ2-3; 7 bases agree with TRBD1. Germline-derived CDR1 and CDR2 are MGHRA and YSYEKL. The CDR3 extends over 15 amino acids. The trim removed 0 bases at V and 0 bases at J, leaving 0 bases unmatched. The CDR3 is CASSQDRGSTDTQYF. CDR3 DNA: TGCGCCAGCAGCCAAGACAGGGGGAGCACAGATACGCAGTATTTT.

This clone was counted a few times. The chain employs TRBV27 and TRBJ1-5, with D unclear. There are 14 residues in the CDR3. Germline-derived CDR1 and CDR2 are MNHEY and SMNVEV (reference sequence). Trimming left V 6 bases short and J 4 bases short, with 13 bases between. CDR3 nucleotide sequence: TGTGCCAGCAGGATTAGGTCGGGAAATCAGCCCCAGCATTTT. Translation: CASRIRSGNQPQHF.

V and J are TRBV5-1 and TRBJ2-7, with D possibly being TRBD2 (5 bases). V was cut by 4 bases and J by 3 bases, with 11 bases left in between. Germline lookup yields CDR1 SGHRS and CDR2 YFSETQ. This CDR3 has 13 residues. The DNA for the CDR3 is TGCGCCAGCAGCATTCAAGGAGGCTACGAGCAGTACTTC. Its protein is CASSIQGGYEQYF. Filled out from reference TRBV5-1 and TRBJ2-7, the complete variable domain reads KAGVTQTPRYLIKTRGQQVTLSCSPISGHRSVSWYQQTPGQGLQFLFEYFSETQRNKGNFPGRFSGRQFSNSRSEMNVSTLELGDSALYLCASSIQGGYEQYFGPGTRLTVT.

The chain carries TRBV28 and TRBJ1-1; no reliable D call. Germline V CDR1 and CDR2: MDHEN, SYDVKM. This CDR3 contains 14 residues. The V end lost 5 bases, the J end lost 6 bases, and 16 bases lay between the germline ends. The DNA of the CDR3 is TGTGCCAGCAGTCCCCCCGCGTTGGTGGCTGAAGCTTTCTTT. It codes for CASSPPALVAEAFF.

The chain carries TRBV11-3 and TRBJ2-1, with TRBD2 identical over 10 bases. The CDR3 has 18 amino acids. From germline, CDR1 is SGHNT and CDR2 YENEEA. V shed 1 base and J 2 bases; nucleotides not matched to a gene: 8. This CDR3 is CASSLGRAGGLPYNEQFF. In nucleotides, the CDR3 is TGTGCCAGCAGCTTAGGGCGAGCGGGGGGGCTACCCTACAATGAGCAGTTCTTC.

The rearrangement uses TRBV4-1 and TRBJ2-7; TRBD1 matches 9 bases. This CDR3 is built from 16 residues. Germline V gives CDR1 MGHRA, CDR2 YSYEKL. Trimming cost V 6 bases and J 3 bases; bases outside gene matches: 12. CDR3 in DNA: TGCGCCAGCAGACGACAGGGACCGGGACAGGGCTACGAGCAGTACTTC. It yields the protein CASRRQGPGQGYEQYF.

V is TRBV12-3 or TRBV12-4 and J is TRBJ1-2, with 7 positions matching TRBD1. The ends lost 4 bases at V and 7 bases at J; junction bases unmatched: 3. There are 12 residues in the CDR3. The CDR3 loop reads CASSYTGVGYTF. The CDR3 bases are TGTGCCAGCAGTTACACAGGGGTTGGCTACACCTTC.

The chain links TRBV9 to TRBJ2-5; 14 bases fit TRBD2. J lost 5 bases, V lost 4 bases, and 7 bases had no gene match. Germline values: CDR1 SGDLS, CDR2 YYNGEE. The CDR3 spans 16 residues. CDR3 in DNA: TGTGCCAGCAGCTTAGGGACTAGCGGGGGTGGGGAGACCCAGTACTTC. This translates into CASSLGTSGGGETQYF.

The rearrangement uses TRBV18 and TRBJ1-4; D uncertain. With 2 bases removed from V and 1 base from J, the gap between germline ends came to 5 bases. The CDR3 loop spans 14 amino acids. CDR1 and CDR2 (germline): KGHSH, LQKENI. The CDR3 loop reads CASSPTRTNEKLFF. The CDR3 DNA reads TGTGCCAGCTCACCAACCAGAACTAATGAAAAACTGTTTTTT.

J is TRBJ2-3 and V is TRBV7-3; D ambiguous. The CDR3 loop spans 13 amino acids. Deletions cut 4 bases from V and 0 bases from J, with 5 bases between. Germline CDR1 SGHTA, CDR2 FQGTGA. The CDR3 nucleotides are TGTGCCAGCAGCTCCACTAGCACAGATACGCAGTATTTT. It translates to CASSSTSTDTQYF.

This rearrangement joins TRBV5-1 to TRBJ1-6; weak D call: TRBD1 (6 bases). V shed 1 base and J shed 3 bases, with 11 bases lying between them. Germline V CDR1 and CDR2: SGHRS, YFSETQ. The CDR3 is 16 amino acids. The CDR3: CASSLTGNYYNSPLHF. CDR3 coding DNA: TGCGCCAGCAGCTTGACAGGGAACTACTATAATTCACCCCTCCACTTT. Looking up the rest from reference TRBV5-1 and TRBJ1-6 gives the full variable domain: KAGVTQTPRYLIKTRGQQVTLSCSPISGHRSVSWYQQTPGQGLQFLFEYFSETQRNKGNFPGRFSGRQFSNSRSEMNVSTLELGDSALYLCASSLTGNYYNSPLHFGNGTRLTVT.

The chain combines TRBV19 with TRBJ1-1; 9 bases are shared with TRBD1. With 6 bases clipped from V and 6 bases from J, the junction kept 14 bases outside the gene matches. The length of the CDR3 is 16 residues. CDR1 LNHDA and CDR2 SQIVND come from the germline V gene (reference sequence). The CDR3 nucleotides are TGTGCCAGTAGGCCCGCGGACAGGGGTAAAATCGCTGAAGCTTTCTTT. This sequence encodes CASRPADRGKIAEAFF.

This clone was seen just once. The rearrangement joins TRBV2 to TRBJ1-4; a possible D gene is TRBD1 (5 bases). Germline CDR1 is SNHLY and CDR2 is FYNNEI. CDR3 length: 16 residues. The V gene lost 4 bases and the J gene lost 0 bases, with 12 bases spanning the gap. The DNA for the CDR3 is TGTGCCAGCAGTGTGAAGGGACTCACAACTAATGAAAAACTGTTTTTT. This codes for CASSVKGLTTNEKLFF.

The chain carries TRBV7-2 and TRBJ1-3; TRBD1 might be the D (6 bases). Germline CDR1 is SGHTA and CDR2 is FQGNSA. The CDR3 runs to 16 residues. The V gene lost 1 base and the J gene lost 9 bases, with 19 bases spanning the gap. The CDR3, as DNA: TGTGCCAGCAGCTTAGGGGGGCCGGGCAATGGGCCCACCATATATTTT. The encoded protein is CASSLGGPGNGPTIYF.

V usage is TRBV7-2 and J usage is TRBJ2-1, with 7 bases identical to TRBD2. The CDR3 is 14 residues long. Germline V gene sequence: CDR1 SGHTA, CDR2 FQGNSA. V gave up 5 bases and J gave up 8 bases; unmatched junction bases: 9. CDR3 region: CASSRGLGNHEQFF. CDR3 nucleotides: TGTGCCAGCAGCCGCGGACTAGGGAACCATGAGCAGTTCTTC.